Below, 20 T cell receptor beta chains from the same sample are listed, as sequenced in a study of blood T cells in healthy people across ages. A J-beta primer mix and a sample-barcoded 5' primer were used in a second PCR of roughly 6 to 11 cycles. TCRdb ran MiXCR on the 5' RACE reads and lists one entry per CDR3 protein. The sample has some 1.5 million distinct CDR3 sequences, roughly 28% seen once. The sequenced sample was blood. The receptors originated from a woman in her 30s in good health.

This chain connects TRBV3-1 to TRBJ1-2, with no clear D. Trimming took off 7 bases at V and 8 bases at J, with 17 bases between the two ends. CDR1 is LGHDT and CDR2 is YNNKEL in the germline V gene (reference sequence). The CDR3 spans 13 residues. The CDR3 here is CASNPDPPGGYTF. The DNA of the CDR3 is TGTGCCAGCAACCCGGATCCTCCGGGAGGCTACACCTTC.

J is TRBJ2-7 and V is TRBV7-8; D gene ambiguous. From germline, CDR1 is SGHVS and CDR2 FQNEAQ. The CDR3 totals 13 residues. The V gene lost 5 bases and the J gene lost 5 bases, with 13 bases spanning the gap. As DNA, the CDR3 is TGTGCCAGCAGCCCACCCGAGCGCGACGAGCAGTACTTC. It specifies CASSPPERDEQYF.

This clonotype turned up a few times. The chain combines TRBV5-1 with TRBJ2-1, with 12 bases aligning to TRBD2. V shed 4 bases, J shed 6 bases, and the junction held 14 bases outside the gene matches. CDR3 length equals 18 residues. Germline values: CDR1 SGHRS, CDR2 YFSETQ. The CDR3 DNA reads as TGCGCCAGCAGCATGGCGATTCTAGCGGGAGGGTCACTCAATGAGCAGTTCTTC. Protein product: CASSMAILAGGSLNEQFF.

This clonotype occurred many times. The chain is built from TRBV29-1 and TRBJ2-5; TRBD2 matches at 12 bases. The CDR3 covers 14 residues. The V segment lost 6 bases and the J segment 5 bases; nucleotides outside the gene matches: 7. Germline V gives CDR1 SQVTM, CDR2 ANQGSEA. The DNA of the CDR3 is TGCAGCGTCGCACTAGCGGGAGGACTGGAGACCCAGTACTTC. Its protein product is CSVALAGGLETQYF. Based on the CDR3 plus reference TRBV29-1 and TRBJ2-5, the full variable domain is SAVISQKPSRDICQRGTSLTIQCQVDSQVTMMFWYRQQPGQSLTLIATANQGSEATYESGFVIDKFPISRPNLTFSTLTVSNMSPEDSSIYLCSVALAGGLETQYFGPGTRLLVL.

Comment on this clonotype: This may be a read error, as it is one base from a much larger clone. The V call is TRBV10-1, the J call TRBJ2-1; TRBD2 might be the D (5 bases). Per germline, CDR1 WNHNN and CDR2 SYGVQD (reference sequence). Trimming removed 7 bases from V and 8 bases from J, with 12 bases in between. The CDR3 runs to 12 residues. The CDR3 region has the DNA TGCGCCAGCAACCAAAGTAGCGATGAGCAGTTCTTC. Its protein product is CASNQSSDEQFF.

This clonotype has just a few counts. The chain joins TRBV12-3 or TRBV12-4 to TRBJ2-7, with D possibly matching TRBD2 (6 bases). V lost 4 bases, J lost 4 bases, and 14 bases lay in between. CDR3 length: 14 amino acids. The CDR3 sequence is CASSWEEGRYEQYF. CDR3 sequence (DNA): TGTGCCAGCAGTTGGGAGGAGGGGAGGTACGAGCAGTACTTC.

This clonotype was found a few times. The V and J genes are TRBV10-3 and TRBJ2-7; D unresolved. Germline loops: CDR1 ENHRY, CDR2 SYGVKD. The CDR3 is made up of 17 amino acids. V was shortened by 5 bases and J by 0 bases, with 20 bases between the two germline ends. The CDR3 region has the DNA TGTGCCATCAGTCCCAGCCGTATGGCCCTGAGCTCCTACGAGCAGTACTTC. Its protein product is CAISPSRMALSSYEQYF.

This clonotype was seen more than once but under ten times. The chain recombines TRBV7-6 with TRBJ1-2; weak D call: TRBD1 (6 bases). The CDR3 has 14 amino acids. V lost 7 bases, J lost 4 bases, and 16 bases lay in between. CDR1 SGHVS and CDR2 FNYEAQ come from the germline V gene. The CDR3 nucleotides read TGTGCCAGCACCCCCTTACAGGGAGCCTATGGCTACACCTTC. Its protein product is CASTPLQGAYGYTF.

Ten or more counts support this clonotype. The chain couples TRBV5-1 to TRBJ2-6, with D possibly TRBD1 on 5 matching bases. The V and J ends lost 2 bases and 0 bases respectively, with 12 bases between them. The length of the CDR3 is 17 residues. Germline CDR1 is SGHRS and CDR2 is YFSETQ. CDR3 amino acids: CASSFTGAHSGANVLTF. The CDR3, as DNA: TGCGCCAGCAGCTTTACAGGCGCCCACTCTGGGGCCAACGTCCTGACTTTC.

The chain has TRBV12-3 or TRBV12-4 and TRBJ1-1, with TRBD1 as a possible D gene (6 bases). The CDR3 is 14 residues long. With 6 bases removed from V and 0 bases from J, the gap between germline ends came to 11 bases. The CDR3 loop reads CASRPRGVNTEAFF. CDR3 bases: TGTGCCAGCAGGCCTAGGGGGGTGAACACTGAAGCTTTCTTT.

This sequence joins TRBV12-3 or TRBV12-4 and TRBJ2-3; perhaps TRBD1 as D (6 bases). The CDR3 contains 11 residues. The V end lost 5 bases, the J end lost 7 bases, and 7 bases lay between the germline ends. CDR3 protein: CASSQGYTQYF. The CDR3 DNA is TGTGCCAGCAGTCAGGGGTATACGCAGTATTTT.

The rearrangement links TRBV7-6 to TRBJ2-1, with D possibly being TRBD1 or TRBD2 (5 bases each). Per the germline V gene, CDR1 is SGHVS and CDR2 is FNYEAQ. V lost 2 bases to trimming and J lost 7 bases, with 12 bases between them. CDR3 size: 14 residues. The CDR3 protein is CASSLQGRGNEQFF. The CDR3 bases are TGTGCCAGCAGCTTACAGGGCCGGGGAAATGAGCAGTTCTTC.

The chain carries TRBV4-1 and TRBJ1-2; D gene ambiguous. CDR3 length: 14 amino acids. Per the germline V gene, CDR1 is MGHRA and CDR2 is YSYEKL. V was pared by 1 base and J by 8 bases, with 14 bases between. The CDR3 nucleotides read TGCGCCAGCAGCCAAGCGTTGGGAGGTCTAGGCTACACCTTC. Protein sequence: CASSQALGGLGYTF.

The rearrangement joins TRBV6-1 to TRBJ1-3, with no clear D. The CDR3 consists of 15 residues. CDR1 is MNHNS and CDR2 is SASEGT in the germline V gene. The ends were cut back, 4 bases at V and 3 bases at J, with 13 bases in the middle. The CDR3 bases are TGTGCCAGCAGTGGAAGAGTGGGTCTTGGAAACACCATATATTTT. It yields the protein CASSGRVGLGNTIYF.

This clonotype was seen ten or more times. This chain uses TRBV5-1 with TRBJ1-2; D gene uncertain. CDR3 length equals 14 residues. V was trimmed by 0 bases and J by 4 bases, leaving 10 bases between them. Germline CDR1 reads SGHRS; CDR2 reads YFSETQ. The CDR3 nucleotides read TGCGCCAGCAGCTTGGATCCGGGGAGCTATGGCTACACCTTC. This gives the protein CASSLDPGSYGYTF.

This clonotype was detected many times. The chain employs TRBV5-1 and TRBJ2-7, with 9 bases identical to TRBD1. The ends lost 0 bases at V and 5 bases at J; junction bases unmatched: 6. The CDR3 runs to 15 residues. CDR1 is SGHRS and CDR2 is YFSETQ in the germline V gene. This chain's CDR3 is CASSLAPGQGNEQYF. The CDR3, as DNA: TGCGCCAGCAGCTTGGCCCCGGGACAGGGAAACGAGCAGTACTTC.

The V gene is TRBV7-3, the J gene TRBJ2-1, with D perhaps TRBD1 or TRBD2 (5 bases each). Trimming removed 4 bases from V and 9 bases from J, with 13 bases in between. CDR3 length equals 13 residues. Germline CDR1 reads SGHTA; CDR2 reads FQGTGA. In nucleotides, the CDR3 is TGTGCCAGCAGCTCCGGGGCTGGGGGTGAGCAGTTCTTC. This encodes CASSSGAGGEQFF.

This clonotype was recorded many times. The chain couples TRBV29-1 to TRBJ1-5; maybe TRBD1 (6 bases). Per the germline V gene, CDR1 is SQVTM and CDR2 is ANQGSEA. The CDR3 contains 14 residues. This CDR3 reads CSATEGGDSQPQHF. The CDR3 DNA is TGCAGTGCCACTGAGGGGGGCGATTCTCAGCCCCAGCATTTT.

The chain's CDR3 is CASSEIQGAETQYF. For the CDR3, the DNA is TGTGCCAGCAGTGAAATACAGGGGGCTGAGACCCAGTACTTC. This rearrangement joins TRBV2 to TRBJ2-5, with 9 bases aligning to TRBD1. CDR3 length: 14 amino acids. Germline V lookup: CDR1 SNHLY, CDR2 FYNNEI. V lost 2 bases and J lost 5; bases outside the gene matches: 3.

This clonotype was found many times. The chain links TRBV5-6 to TRBJ2-7; 7 nucleotides match TRBD1. V was pared by 3 bases and J by 0 bases, with 9 bases of the junction left unmatched. The CDR3 totals 16 residues. The germline CDR1 and CDR2 sequences are SGHDT and YYEEEE. CDR3 coding DNA: TGTGCCAGCAGCTGGTTCCGGGACAGTCCCTCCTACGAGCAGTACTTC. Amino acid sequence: CASSWFRDSPSYEQYF.